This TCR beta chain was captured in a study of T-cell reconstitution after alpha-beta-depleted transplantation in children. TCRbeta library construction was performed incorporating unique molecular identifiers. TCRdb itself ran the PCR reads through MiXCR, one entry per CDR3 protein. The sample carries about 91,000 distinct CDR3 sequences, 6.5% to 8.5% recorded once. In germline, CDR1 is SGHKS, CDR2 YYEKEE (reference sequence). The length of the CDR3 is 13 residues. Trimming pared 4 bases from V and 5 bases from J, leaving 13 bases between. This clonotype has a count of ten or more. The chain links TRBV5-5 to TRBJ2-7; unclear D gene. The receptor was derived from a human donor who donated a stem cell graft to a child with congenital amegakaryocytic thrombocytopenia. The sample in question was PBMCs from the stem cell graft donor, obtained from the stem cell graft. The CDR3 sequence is CASSKGRPNEQYF. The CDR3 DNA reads TGTGCCAGCAGCAAAGGAAGGCCGAACGAGCAGTACTTC.